A single sample gave rise to the 21 T cell receptor beta chains below, sequenced in a study of T cell repertoires in cytomegalovirus infection. A single record per CDR3 protein comes from TCRdb applying MiXCR to the reads. In the table there are 70,000 to 75,000 distinct CDR3 sequences, 3.5% to 4% of which are singletons. The sample taken for sequencing was PBMCs. Source of these receptors: a human donor in good health (CMV status not recorded). Some clones in this sample may be carry-over from other donors' samples.

This clonotype has at least ten counts. The V call is TRBV4-1, the J call TRBJ2-3, with a possible D match to TRBD1 (6 bases). CDR1 is MGHRA and CDR2 is YSYEKL in the germline V gene. This CDR3 contains 14 residues. Deletions cut 4 bases from V and 3 bases from J, with 11 bases between. The CDR3 loop is CASSLGTGTDTQYF. The CDR3 DNA reads TGCGCCAGCAGCCTAGGAACAGGGACAGATACGCAGTATTTT.

The sample holds many counts of this clonotype. This rearrangement joins TRBV7-2 to TRBJ1-5; D is uncertain. V shed 2 bases and J shed 7 bases, with 12 bases lying between them. The length of the CDR3 is 14 residues. Germline values: CDR1 SGHTA, CDR2 FQGNSA. DNA of the CDR3: TGTGCCAGCAGCTTACGTGGACGTGGACAGCCCCAGCATTTT. As protein: CASSLRGRGQPQHF.

The chain joins TRBV28 to TRBJ2-1; TRBD2 aligns across 7 bases. Germline loops: CDR1 MDHEN, CDR2 SYDVKM. After removal of 10 bases from V and 9 bases from J, the junction contained 12 bases not matched to a gene. CDR3 length equals 13 residues. For the CDR3, the DNA is TGTGCCACCGCCAGCGGAGGGAGGGGTGAGCAGTTCTTC. Its translation is CATASGGRGEQFF.

This clonotype was counted ten times or more. The genes are TRBV12-3 or TRBV12-4 and TRBJ2-7, with D unclear. The CDR3 sequence is 15 residues long. Trimming took 3 bases from V and 4 from J, leaving 16 bases between them. The CDR3 bases are TGTGCCAGCAGTTTCCGAGGCTTATCGTTATACGAGCAGTACTTC. It yields the protein CASSFRGLSLYEQYF.

At least ten counts were recorded for this clonotype. The CDR3 is CASSQDRTSPYNEQFF. The CDR3 nucleotides are TGCGCCAGCAGCCAAGACCGGACTAGCCCCTACAATGAGCAGTTCTTC. The chain employs TRBV4-3 and TRBJ2-1; TRBD2 aligns across 8 bases. Germline-derived CDR1 and CDR2 are LGHNA and YSLEER. The CDR3 extends over 16 amino acids. V dropped 0 bases and J dropped 2; count of bases not matched to a gene: 3.

In its sample, this clonotype was seen many times. The chain has TRBV4-1 and TRBJ2-1; D not certain. V was cut by 7 bases and J by 3 bases, with 16 bases left in between. This CDR3 contains 15 residues. Germline loops: CDR1 MGHRA, CDR2 YSYEKL. CDR3 sequence: CASKHEITVYNEQFF. CDR3 DNA sequence: TGCGCCAGCAAGCATGAAATTACGGTCTACAATGAGCAGTTCTTC.

This clonotype was seen only a few times. J is TRBJ1-5 and V is TRBV7-2; unclear D gene. Between the trimmed V and J ends, which lost 1 base and 0 bases, there was a span of 13 bases. Germline CDR1 and CDR2: SGHTA and FQGNSA. CDR3 size: 17 residues. Here the CDR3 reads CASSLDIWVSSNQPQHF. The CDR3 bases are TGTGCCAGCAGCTTAGATATTTGGGTTTCTAGCAATCAGCCCCAGCATTTT.

This clonotype has at least ten counts. The chain is built from TRBV7-2 and TRBJ2-1; either TRBD1 or TRBD2 may supply D (5 bases each). The CDR3 is 14 residues long. V gave up 5 bases and J gave up 10 bases, with 18 bases separating them. Germline lookup yields CDR1 SGHTA and CDR2 FQGNSA. The CDR3 DNA follows: TGTGCCAGCAGCCGGGGACCTTTCAGCGCCGAGCAGTTCTTC. Amino acids: CASSRGPFSAEQFF.

The sample holds many counts of this clonotype. The V gene is TRBV7-6, the J gene TRBJ2-1; D might be TRBD1 or TRBD2, each matching 5 bases. Germline lookup yields CDR1 SGHVS and CDR2 FNYEAQ. The CDR3 is 14 residues long. V dropped 1 base and J dropped 4 bases, with 8 bases sitting between them. As DNA, the CDR3 is TGTGCCAGCAGCTTAGGGGGGTGGTACAATGAGCAGTTCTTC. Translation gives CASSLGGWYNEQFF.

Ten or more counts support this clonotype. The chain combines TRBV7-2 with TRBJ2-3; 7 bases align to TRBD2. The CDR3 is made up of 14 amino acids. The V and J ends lost 5 bases and 7 bases, in that order; junction bases with no gene match: 9. CDR1 SGHTA and CDR2 FQGNSA come from the germline V gene. The CDR3 protein is CASSLLGGTNTQYF. CDR3 in DNA: TGTGCCAGCAGCCTTCTCGGGGGGACCAATACGCAGTATTTT.

Turning to this clonotype: This may be a read error, as it is one base from a much larger clone. The chain employs TRBV12-3 or TRBV12-4 and TRBJ2-3; 8 positions match TRBD2. The ends lost 10 bases at V and 5 bases at J; junction bases unmatched: 11. This CDR3 has 14 amino acids. The CDR3 nucleotides are TGTGCCAACATCCCCCGGGGGGGGCAAGATACGCAGTATTTT. Translating it yields CANIPRGGQDTQYF.

This clonotype was counted many times. The gene calls are TRBV7-2 and TRBJ2-2; 14 nucleotides line up with TRBD2. The CDR3 runs 19 residues. The junction had 14 bases not matched to a gene; V was cut back by 7 bases and J by 4 bases. Germline assignment: CDR1 SGHTA and CDR2 FQGNSA. CDR3 residues: CASTGLRTSGRRGTGELFF. In nucleotides, the CDR3 is TGTGCCAGCACCGGTCTACGGACTAGCGGGAGGAGGGGCACCGGGGAGCTGTTTTTT.

This clonotype was seen a handful of times. The gene calls are TRBV5-4 and TRBJ2-1, with D possibly being TRBD1 or TRBD2 (6 bases each). Trimming stripped 2 bases from V and 12 bases from J, with 18 bases between. CDR3 length equals 14 residues. Germline CDR1 SGHNT, CDR2 YYREEE (reference sequence). CDR3 protein: CASSFGGPANRQFF. The CDR3 DNA is TGTGCCAGCAGCTTTGGGGGGCCCGCCAATCGGCAGTTCTTC. Combining the CDR3 with reference TRBV5-4 and TRBJ2-1 gives the whole variable domain ETGVTQSPTHLIKTRGQQVTLRCSSQSGHNTVSWYQQALGQGPQFIFQYYREEENGRGNFPPRFSGLQFPNYSSELNVNALELDDSALYLCASSFGGPANRQFFGPGTRLTVL.

This clonotype was observed at least ten times. As DNA, the CDR3 is TGTGCCAGCAGCCGACGAAAAGAGACCCAGTACTTC. This sequence encodes CASSRRKETQYF. The chain is built from TRBV7-9 and TRBJ2-5; no reliable D call. The CDR3 loop spans 12 amino acids. The germline V and J ends were trimmed by 5 bases and 3 bases, with 7 bases remaining between them. Germline CDR1 reads SEHNR; CDR2 reads FQNEAQ (reference sequence).

This clonotype was seen ten or more times. The genes are TRBV4-3 and TRBJ2-4; the D gene is possibly TRBD1 (6 bases). The CDR3 has 15 residues. Trimming shortened V by 3 bases and J by 2 bases, and 11 bases separated the two germline ends. The germline V gene encodes CDR1 LGHNA and CDR2 YSLEER. The CDR3 coding sequence is TGCGCCAGCAGCCAGGCAAGGGGGACCAAAAACATTCAGTACTTC. Translating it yields CASSQARGTKNIQYF.

At least ten counts were recorded for this clonotype. The chain is built from TRBV5-6 and TRBJ2-5; D is undetermined. The length of the CDR3 is 14 residues. Trimming shortened V by 2 bases and J by 4 bases, and 12 bases separated the two germline ends. Germline loops: CDR1 SGHDT, CDR2 YYEEEE. DNA for the CDR3: TGTGCCAGCAGCTTAGGAAACCGAGCAGAGACCCAGTACTTC. This gives the protein CASSLGNRAETQYF.

In this sample, this clonotype turned up many times. V and J are TRBV7-8 and TRBJ2-1, with 10 bases fitting TRBD2. CDR1 and CDR2 from the germline V gene are SGHVS and FQNEAQ. The CDR3 has 17 amino acids. V was clipped by 1 base and J by 8 bases; unmatched bases: 11. The CDR3 DNA follows: TGTGCCAGCAGCTTAGTCGGGTGGGCTAGCGGGAGCGATGAGCAGTTCTTC. This codes for CASSLVGWASGSDEQFF.

This clonotype was seen repeatedly, ten times or more. V gene TRBV7-2 combines with J gene TRBJ2-7, with D maybe TRBD1 (5 bases). The germline gives CDR1 SGHTA, CDR2 FQGNSA. Trimming left V 2 bases short and J 7 bases short, with 12 bases between. The CDR3 has 13 amino acids. The CDR3 region has the DNA TGTGCCAGCAGCTTATACACAGGAGTAGAGCAGTACTTC. Its translation is CASSLYTGVEQYF.

This clonotype was seen many times. V is TRBV12-3 or TRBV12-4 and J is TRBJ1-5, with a tentative D call TRBD1 (6 bases). This CDR3 has 16 amino acids. Trimming cost V 6 bases and J 3 bases, with 18 bases left between them. The CDR3 sequence is CASRALGRGSNQPQHF. Here the CDR3 DNA reads TGTGCCAGCAGGGCACTGGGCAGGGGATCCAATCAGCCCCAGCATTTT.

This clonotype was counted at least ten times. The chain uses TRBV7-2 and TRBJ2-3; TRBD2 matches at 7 bases. Germline lookup yields CDR1 SGHTA and CDR2 FQGNSA. The CDR3 consists of 14 residues. V shed 6 bases and J 1 base; nucleotides not matched to a gene: 4. CDR3 sequence: CASRQSGGTDTQYF. As DNA, the CDR3 is TGTGCCAGCAGACAAAGCGGGGGCACAGATACGCAGTATTTT.

This clonotype came up many times. V usage is TRBV7-2 and J usage is TRBJ2-7; D possibly matches TRBD1 or TRBD2 (5 bases each). V lost 1 base and J lost 5, with 9 bases in between. The CDR3 sequence is 13 residues long. From germline, CDR1 is SGHTA and CDR2 FQGNSA. CDR3 loop: CASSLGWGNEQYF. In DNA form, the CDR3 reads TGTGCCAGCAGCTTAGGATGGGGGAACGAGCAGTACTTC.